What follows are 29 T cell receptor beta chains derived from one specimen sequenced in a study of blood T cell repertoires in COVID-19. Here immunoSEQ multiplex PCR was the method, and the copy in TCRdb shows in-frame clones only, minus some. This sample has nearly 250,000 clones, with more than 75% found just once. The sample consisted of peripheral blood. These receptor sequences come from a woman aged 55-70 years who had recovered from COVID-19.

The chain carries TRBV3-1 (or the pseudogene TRBV3-2) and TRBJ1-5, with TRBD1 identical over 7 bases. V dropped 1 base and J dropped 7; count of bases not matched to a gene: 7. The CDR3 contains 15 residues. The V gene's germline CDR1 is LGHDT and CDR2 YNNKEL (reference sequence). CDR3 bases: TGTGCCAGCAGCCAAGGATGGACAGGAAGGCAGCCCCAGCATTTT. It specifies CASSQGWTGRQPQHF.

The V and J genes are TRBV20-1 and TRBJ2-1; the D gene is possibly TRBD2 (5 bases). The CDR3 consists of 11 residues. Germline CDR1 reads DFQATT; CDR2 reads SNEGSKA (reference sequence). V lost 3 bases to trimming and J lost 7 bases, with 7 bases between them. DNA for the CDR3: TGCAGTGCTAGCGGGGATAATGAGCAGTTCTTC. This sequence encodes CSASGDNEQFF.

The gene calls are TRBV6-5 and TRBJ2-1; TRBD2 is a possible D gene (7 bases). V gave up 8 bases and J gave up 6 bases, with 14 bases separating them. Germline V CDR1 and CDR2: MNHEY, SVGAGI. This CDR3 is built from 13 residues. The chain's CDR3 is CASLRGGGNEQFF. CDR3 in DNA: TGTGCCAGCCTCAGGGGAGGGGGCAATGAGCAGTTCTTC.

V and J are TRBV28 and TRBJ2-7; 7 bases map to TRBD1. The CDR3 has 12 residues. The germline gives CDR1 MDHEN, CDR2 SYDVKM. The trim removed 7 bases at V and 6 bases at J, leaving 6 bases unmatched. CDR3 amino acids: CASMAGGTEQYF. The CDR3 DNA follows: TGTGCCAGCATGGCAGGGGGAACCGAGCAGTACTTC.

This chain joins TRBV29-1 and TRBJ1-2, with a possible D match to TRBD1 (6 bases). Germline-derived CDR1 and CDR2 are SQVTM and ANQGSEA. This CDR3 is 14 amino acids long. With 7 bases removed from V and 4 bases from J, the gap between germline ends came to 19 bases. The CDR3 DNA sequence: TGCAGCGCGGGGGCTACAGGGTCCGGCTATGGCTACACCTTC. This sequence encodes CSAGATGSGYGYTF.

The J gene is TRBJ1-4, the V gene TRBV14; weak D call: TRBD1 (6 bases). V was pared by 0 bases and J by 7 bases, with 12 bases between. The CDR3 contains 15 residues. Looked up from germline, CDR1 is SGHDN and CDR2 is FVKESK. The DNA of the CDR3 is TGTGCCAGCAGCCAAGAACTGGGGGCGCTTGAAAAACTGTTTTTT. Residues: CASSQELGALEKLFF.

The chain uses TRBV3-1 (or the pseudogene TRBV3-2) and TRBJ1-2; possibly TRBD1 for D (5 bases). The germline V and J ends were trimmed by 1 base and 3 bases, with 12 bases remaining between them. Germline-derived CDR1 and CDR2 are LGHDT and YNNKEL (reference sequence). This CDR3 comprises 15 residues. The chain's CDR3 is CASSQGGRVDYGYTF. Here the CDR3 DNA reads TGTGCCAGCAGCCAAGGGGGCAGGGTGGACTATGGCTACACCTTC.

This clone was seen once. The rearrangement joins TRBV18 to TRBJ1-1; D is uncertain. The V end was cut by 5 bases, the J end by 2 bases, with 9 bases between. Germline V gene data show CDR1 as KGHSH and CDR2 as LQKENI. The CDR3 is made up of 13 amino acids. The CDR3 coding sequence is TGTGCCAGCTCAGGCCAACGAAACACTGAAGCTTTCTTT. Its protein is CASSGQRNTEAFF.

This clone has a single count. The gene calls are TRBV6-5 and TRBJ1-1; D perhaps matches TRBD1 (5 bases). V lost 8 bases and J 5 bases, leaving 15 bases between the germline ends. The CDR3 runs to 13 residues. Germline loops: CDR1 MNHEY, CDR2 SVGAGI. The CDR3 sequence: CASGQWGGTEAFF. CDR3 DNA: TGTGCCAGCGGCCAGTGGGGGGGGACTGAAGCTTTCTTT.

The table lists this clone with a few counts. The gene calls are TRBV9 and TRBJ2-1, with D possibly matching TRBD2 (5 bases). Germline assignment: CDR1 SGDLS and CDR2 YYNGEE. With 0 bases removed from V and 8 bases from J, the gap between germline ends came to 12 bases. This CDR3 comprises 14 residues. The CDR3 sequence is CASSVESSWDEQFF. CDR3 in DNA: TGTGCCAGCAGCGTAGAGTCTAGCTGGGATGAGCAGTTCTTC. The variable domain in full, completed from reference TRBV9 and TRBJ2-1, reads DSGVTQTPKHLITATGQRVTLRCSPRSGDLSVYWYQQSLDQGLQFLIQYYNGEERAKGNILERFSAQQFPDLHSELNLSSLELGDSALYFCASSVESSWDEQFFGPGTRLTVL.

This sequence joins TRBV6-5 and TRBJ2-2, with D perhaps TRBD2 (5 bases). CDR1 MNHEY and CDR2 SVGAGI come from the germline V gene. This CDR3 is built from 15 residues. The V end was cut by 2 bases, the J end by 1 base, with 8 bases between. DNA for the CDR3: TGTGCCAGCAGTTACCTGAGCGGGAACACCGGGGAGCTGTTTTTT. Its translation: CASSYLSGNTGELFF.

Details on this clone: One end of the junction is discordant with germline, which a read error may explain. V usage is TRBV7-7 and J usage is TRBJ2-5; 10 nucleotides agree with TRBD2. Germline CDR1 reads SSHAT; CDR2 reads FNYEAQ (reference sequence). The CDR3 totals 18 residues. The CDR3 loop reads CASSLSSSGGVYQETQYF. In nucleotides, the CDR3 is TGTGCTAGCAGCTTAAGCTCTAGCGGGGGAGTGTACCAAGAGACCCAGTACTTC.

The genes are TRBV10-3 and TRBJ1-5; D is perhaps TRBD1 (6 bases). In germline, CDR1 is ENHRY, CDR2 SYGVKD. The CDR3 covers 15 residues. Trimming took 6 bases from V and 4 from J, leaving 16 bases between them. DNA for the CDR3: TGTGCCATCAGCCTTGAGGGGGAATTAAATCAGCCCCAGCATTTT. It encodes CAISLEGELNQPQHF.

V usage is TRBV28 and J usage is TRBJ1-2; D call uncertain. Trimming removed 8 bases at V and 3 bases at J, with 13 bases between. CDR1 is MDHEN and CDR2 is SYDVKM in the germline V gene. The CDR3 covers 13 residues. CDR3 sequence reads: CASDNLLDYGYTF. Written as DNA, the CDR3 is TGTGCCAGCGATAATCTATTGGACTATGGCTACACCTTC.

The gene calls are TRBV27 and TRBJ2-5; a possible D gene is TRBD1 (5 bases). Germline CDR1 and CDR2: MNHEY and SMNVEV (reference sequence). This CDR3 spans 14 amino acids. V was trimmed by 4 bases and J by 4 bases, leaving 13 bases between them. This chain's CDR3 is CASSSAGKLETQYF. CDR3 nucleotides: TGTGCCAGCAGTTCGGCAGGGAAGTTAGAGACCCAGTACTTC.

The gene calls are TRBV24-1 and TRBJ1-1, with D possibly matching TRBD1 (5 bases). In germline, CDR1 is KGHDR, CDR2 SFDVKD. With 4 bases removed from V and 3 bases from J, the gap between germline ends came to 14 bases. The CDR3 spans 15 residues. The CDR3, as DNA: TGTGCCACCAGTGAGGTGAGCAGGGAGGACACTGAAGCTTTCTTT. This translates into CATSEVSREDTEAFF.

This clone has a single count. The J gene is TRBJ2-3, the V gene TRBV10-1, with TRBD1 matching over 9 bases. This CDR3 has 14 amino acids. V shed 6 bases and J 3 bases; nucleotides not matched to a gene: 4. Germline V gene sequence: CDR1 WNHNN, CDR2 SYGVQD (reference sequence). The CDR3 loop reads CASRGDRETDTQYF. DNA for the CDR3: TGCGCCAGCAGGGGGGACAGGGAAACAGATACGCAGTATTTT.

This clone was observed once. V usage is TRBV18 and J usage is TRBJ2-1, with TRBD1 identical over 10 bases. The V gene's germline CDR1 is KGHSH and CDR2 LQKENI. The CDR3 totals 19 residues. V dropped 5 bases and J dropped 8; count of bases not matched to a gene: 21. The CDR3 loop is CASSTRRLFPGQGTDEQFF. The CDR3 DNA reads as TGTGCCAGCTCAACCCGACGACTGTTCCCGGGACAGGGGACAGATGAGCAGTTCTTC.

V is TRBV18 and J is TRBJ2-2; D is unclear. Trimming removed 3 bases from V and 1 base from J, with 6 bases in between. The V gene's germline CDR1 is KGHSH and CDR2 LQKENI. The CDR3 covers 14 residues. DNA for the CDR3: TGTGCCAGCTCACCGGAGAGGAACACCGGGGAGCTGTTTTTT. It encodes CASSPERNTGELFF.

The gene calls are TRBV9 and TRBJ2-1, with 10 bases fitting TRBD2. V lost 4 bases to trimming and J lost 2 bases; unmatched junction nucleotides: 6. The CDR3 runs 16 residues. CDR1 is SGDLS, CDR2 YYNGEE, per germline. CDR3 DNA sequence: TGTGCCAGCAGCCCGGGACTAGCGAGAACCTACAATGAGCAGTTCTTC. This sequence encodes CASSPGLARTYNEQFF.

This chain's CDR3 is CASSYRGEGYEQYF. The CDR3 nucleotides are TGTGCCAGCAGCTACAGGGGAGAAGGGTACGAGCAGTACTTC. V usage is TRBV3-1 (or the pseudogene TRBV3-2) and J usage is TRBJ2-7; 7 nucleotides line up with TRBD1. J lost 4 bases, V lost 5 bases, and 8 bases had no gene match. Per the germline V gene, CDR1 is LGHDT and CDR2 is YNNKEL (reference sequence). The CDR3 runs to 14 residues.

The rearrangement joins TRBV7-2 to TRBJ2-5, with D possibly matching TRBD1 (6 bases). CDR3 length: 15 residues. Germline CDR1 and CDR2: SGHTA and FQGNSA. Trimming took 1 base from V and 2 from J, leaving 11 bases between them. CDR3: CASSLVGAGQETQYF. CDR3 bases: TGTGCCAGCAGCTTAGTGGGGGCAGGGCAAGAGACCCAGTACTTC.

Written as DNA, the CDR3 is TGTGCCAGTAGTATAGTCCTAAGTTCACCCCTCCACTTT. Its protein is CASSIVLSSPLHF. This chain links TRBV19 with TRBJ1-6; D ambiguous. Trimming removed 1 base at V and 9 bases at J, with 7 bases between. In germline, CDR1 is LNHDA, CDR2 SQIVND (reference sequence). CDR3 length: 13 residues.

The chain employs TRBV7-3 and TRBJ1-2; D is perhaps TRBD1 (6 bases). Deletions cut 4 bases from V and 1 base from J, with 7 bases between. The germline V gene has CDR1 SGHTA and CDR2 FQGTGA. The CDR3 runs 13 residues. CDR3 sequence: CASSSDSNYGYTF. The CDR3 DNA follows: TGTGCCAGCAGCTCGGACAGTAACTATGGCTACACCTTC.

This chain uses TRBV10-3 with TRBJ2-5; 9 bases are shared with TRBD1. V shed 0 bases, J shed 5 bases, and the junction held 7 bases outside the gene matches. Germline CDR1 ENHRY, CDR2 SYGVKD. The CDR3 consists of 16 residues. The CDR3 DNA reads as TGTGCCATCAGTGAGTCGAGTGGGACAGGGATGGAGACCCAGTACTTC. Amino acids: CAISESSGTGMETQYF.

The chain is built from TRBV7-3 and TRBJ2-1; 7 bases map to TRBD2. The CDR3 has 19 residues. Germline V gene data show CDR1 as SGHTA and CDR2 as FQGTGA. V shed 5 bases, J shed 0 bases, and the junction held 16 bases outside the gene matches. The CDR3 nucleotides are TGTGCCAGCAGCCCAACCGGGACTATCACCCAAAGCTCCTACAATGAGCAGTTCTTC. Translating it yields CASSPTGTITQSSYNEQFF.

CDR3: CASSLSEGVRGNTIYF. Written as DNA, the CDR3 is TGTGCCAGCAGTTTATCGGAGGGAGTGCGAGGAAACACCATATATTTT. The chain employs TRBV28 and TRBJ1-3; D gene uncertain. The CDR3 has 16 residues. Trimming left V 1 base short and J 4 bases short, with 14 bases between. Germline loops: CDR1 MDHEN, CDR2 SYDVKM.

The rearrangement links TRBV4-2 to TRBJ2-1; D may be TRBD2 (7 bases). In germline, CDR1 is LGHNA, CDR2 YNFKEQ. The ends were cut back, 3 bases at V and 3 bases at J, with 12 bases in the middle. The CDR3 sequence is 15 residues long. The DNA of the CDR3 is TGTGCCAGCAGCCAGCGGGGGCCGCTCTACAATGAGCAGTTCTTC. This codes for CASSQRGPLYNEQFF.

The genes are TRBV6-6 and TRBJ2-2, with a possible D match to TRBD1 (7 bases). Germline assignment: CDR1 MNHNY and CDR2 SVGAGI (reference sequence). Trimming took 6 bases from V and 2 from J, leaving 13 bases between them. This CDR3 has 15 amino acids. The CDR3 here is CASSRGAQNTGELFF. DNA of the CDR3: TGTGCCAGCAGCAGGGGGGCACAAAACACCGGGGAGCTGTTTTTT.